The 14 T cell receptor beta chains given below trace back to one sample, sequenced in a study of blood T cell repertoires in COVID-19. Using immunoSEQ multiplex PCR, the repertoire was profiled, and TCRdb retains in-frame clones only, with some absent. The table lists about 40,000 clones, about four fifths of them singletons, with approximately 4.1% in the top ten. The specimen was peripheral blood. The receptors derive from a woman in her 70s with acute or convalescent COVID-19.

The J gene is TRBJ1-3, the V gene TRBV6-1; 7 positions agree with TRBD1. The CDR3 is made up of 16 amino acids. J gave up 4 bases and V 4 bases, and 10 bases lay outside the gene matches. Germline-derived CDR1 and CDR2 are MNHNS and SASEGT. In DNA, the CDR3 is TGTGCCAGCAGTGGCGCACGGGACAGACAAGGAAACACCATATATTTT. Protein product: CASSGARDRQGNTIYF.

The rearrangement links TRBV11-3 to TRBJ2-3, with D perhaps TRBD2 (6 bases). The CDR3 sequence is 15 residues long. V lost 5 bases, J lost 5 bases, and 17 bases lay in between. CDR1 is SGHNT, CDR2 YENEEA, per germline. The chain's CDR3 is CASSARDFGGDTQYF. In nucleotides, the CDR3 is TGTGCCAGCAGCGCTCGGGACTTCGGAGGAGATACGCAGTATTTT.

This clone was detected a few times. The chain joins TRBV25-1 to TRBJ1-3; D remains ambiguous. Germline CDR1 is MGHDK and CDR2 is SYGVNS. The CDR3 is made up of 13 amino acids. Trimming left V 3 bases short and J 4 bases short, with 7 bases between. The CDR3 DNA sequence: TGTGCCAGCAGTGACCGGTTAGGAAACACCATATATTTT. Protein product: CASSDRLGNTIYF.

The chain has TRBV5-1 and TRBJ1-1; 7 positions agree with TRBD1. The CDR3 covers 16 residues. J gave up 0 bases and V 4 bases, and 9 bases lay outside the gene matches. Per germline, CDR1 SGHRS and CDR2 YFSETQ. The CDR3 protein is CASSLRDSSLNTEAFF. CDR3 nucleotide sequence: TGCGCCAGCAGCCTCCGGGACAGCAGCCTGAACACTGAAGCTTTCTTT.

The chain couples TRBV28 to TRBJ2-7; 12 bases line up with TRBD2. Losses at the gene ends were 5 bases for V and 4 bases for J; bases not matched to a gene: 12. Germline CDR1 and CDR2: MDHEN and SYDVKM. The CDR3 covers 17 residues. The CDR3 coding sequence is TGTGCCAGCAGTACTCTCGGACTAGCGGGACGCGGTTACGAGCAGTACTTC. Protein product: CASSTLGLAGRGYEQYF.

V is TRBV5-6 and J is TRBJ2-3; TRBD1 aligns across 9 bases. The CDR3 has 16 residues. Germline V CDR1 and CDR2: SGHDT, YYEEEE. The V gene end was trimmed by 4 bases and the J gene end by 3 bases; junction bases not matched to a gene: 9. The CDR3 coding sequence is TGTGCCAGCAGCACGGACAGGGGAGCGATGACAGATACGCAGTATTTT. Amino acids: CASSTDRGAMTDTQYF.

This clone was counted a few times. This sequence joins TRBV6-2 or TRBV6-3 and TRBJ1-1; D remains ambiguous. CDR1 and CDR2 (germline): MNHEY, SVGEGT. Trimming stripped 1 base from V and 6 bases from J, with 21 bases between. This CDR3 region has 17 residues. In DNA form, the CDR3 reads TGTGCCAGCAGTTACTTAAAGCCCGGGCTTCTCGGGGCTGAAGCTTTCTTT. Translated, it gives CASSYLKPGLLGAEAFF.

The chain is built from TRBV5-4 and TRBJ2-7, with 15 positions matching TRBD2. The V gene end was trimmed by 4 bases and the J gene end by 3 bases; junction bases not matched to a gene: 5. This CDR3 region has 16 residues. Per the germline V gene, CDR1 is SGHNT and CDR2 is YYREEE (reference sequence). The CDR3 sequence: CASSVGLAGGFYEQYF. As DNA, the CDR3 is TGTGCCAGCAGCGTGGGACTAGCGGGAGGTTTCTACGAGCAGTACTTC.

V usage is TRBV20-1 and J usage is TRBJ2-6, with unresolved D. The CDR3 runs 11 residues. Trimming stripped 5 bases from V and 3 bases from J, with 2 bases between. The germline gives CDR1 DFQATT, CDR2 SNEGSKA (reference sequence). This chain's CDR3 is CSAYGANVLTF. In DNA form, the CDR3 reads TGCAGTGCTTATGGGGCCAACGTCCTGACTTTC.

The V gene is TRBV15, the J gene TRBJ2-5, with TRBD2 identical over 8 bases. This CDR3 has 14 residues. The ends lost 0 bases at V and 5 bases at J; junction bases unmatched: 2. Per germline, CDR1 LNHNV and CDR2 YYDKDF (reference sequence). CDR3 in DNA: TGTGCCACCAGCAGAGATCGCGGGGGGGAGACCCAGTACTTC. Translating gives CATSRDRGGETQYF.

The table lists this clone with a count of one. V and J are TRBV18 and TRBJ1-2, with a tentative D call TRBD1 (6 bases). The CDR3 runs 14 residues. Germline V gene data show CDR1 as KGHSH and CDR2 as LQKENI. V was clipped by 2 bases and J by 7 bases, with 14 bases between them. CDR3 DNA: TGTGCCAGCTCACCATACAAACAGGGTACTGGCTACACCTTC. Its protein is CASSPYKQGTGYTF.

This CDR3 is CATSDLRGQGSFSTGEQYF. For the CDR3, the DNA is TGTGCCACCAGTGATTTACGGGGACAGGGCTCCTTTTCGACGGGCGAGCAGTACTTC. V usage is TRBV24-1 and J usage is TRBJ2-7, with 9 bases fitting TRBD1. Germline lookup yields CDR1 KGHDR and CDR2 SFDVKD. The CDR3 runs 19 residues. J was trimmed by 6 bases and V by 1 base; bases with no gene match: 18.

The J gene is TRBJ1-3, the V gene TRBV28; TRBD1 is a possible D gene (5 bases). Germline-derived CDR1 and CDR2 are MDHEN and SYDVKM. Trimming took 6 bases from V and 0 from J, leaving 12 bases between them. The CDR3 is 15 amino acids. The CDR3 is CASSPPGLSGNTIYF. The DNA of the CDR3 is TGTGCCAGCAGCCCGCCAGGGCTCTCTGGAAACACCATATATTTT.

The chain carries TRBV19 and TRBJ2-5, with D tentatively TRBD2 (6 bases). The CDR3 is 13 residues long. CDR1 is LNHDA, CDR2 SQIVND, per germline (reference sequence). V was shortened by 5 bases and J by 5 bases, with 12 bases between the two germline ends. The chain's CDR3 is CASSLGGWETQYF. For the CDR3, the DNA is TGTGCCAGTAGTCTCGGGGGTTGGGAGACCCAGTACTTC.